This T cell receptor beta chain is from a study of T cells after yellow fever vaccination. UMIs and a universal primer site were added when TCR cDNA was made by 5'RACE template switching. Each CDR3 protein is one row after TCRdb ran MiXCR on the 5' RACE reads. Of hundreds of thousands of distinct CDR3 sequences listed, 8.5% to 9% are singletons. As for this clonotype: Its antigen remains unidentified.

The trim removed 3 bases at V and 1 base at J, leaving 6 bases unmatched. CDR1 and CDR2 from the germline V gene are KGHDR and SFDVKD. This CDR3 has 17 residues. Points from the study as a whole: FACS-sorted repertoires could contain abundant clonotypes contaminating from the bulk population. A minor fraction of clonotypes spanned both CD4 and CD8 compartments.

This sequence joins TRBV24-1 and TRBJ2-5; 11 bases fit TRBD2. The receptor was derived from a young man who received the YFV17D yellow fever vaccine. Specimen: PBMCs, collected on the day of the first yellow fever vaccination. CDR3 sequence: CATSDPPSGGIQETQYF. DNA of the CDR3: TGTGCCACCAGTGATCCCCCTAGCGGGGGGATCCAAGAGACCCAGTACTTC.